A single sample gave rise to the 5 T cell receptor beta chains below, sequenced in a study of PD-1 blockade in classical Hodgkin lymphoma. Assay used: immunoSEQ multiplex PCR; TCRdb lists only in-frame clones, some missing. In the table there are some 39,000 clones, around four fifths of which are singletons. Time point here: cycle 4 day 1 (C4D1), after 5 to 7 weeks of nivolumab. Every patient experienced relapse after autologous stem cell transplantation, and brentuximab vedotin exposure varied. The input for sequencing was peripheral blood mononuclear cells (PBMCs), taken before the fourth cycle of nivolumab. All receptors derive from a human donor with classical Hodgkin lymphoma.

The J gene is TRBJ2-1, the V gene TRBV5-1; the D is unclear. CDR1 and CDR2 (germline): SGHRS, YFSETQ. This CDR3 is 13 amino acids long. V was pared by 0 bases and J by 5 bases, with 6 bases between. The CDR3 loop reads CASSLAPHNEQFF. In DNA form, the CDR3 reads TGCGCCAGCAGCTTGGCGCCCCACAATGAGCAGTTCTTC.

This clone was seen a few times. The chain couples TRBV7-2 to TRBJ1-5; 7 bases match TRBD1. The CDR3 has 17 residues. J gave up 4 bases and V 1 base, and 10 bases lay outside the gene matches. Looked up from germline, CDR1 is SGHTA and CDR2 is FQGNSA. The CDR3 protein is CASSLVGGTAVNQPQHF. CDR3 nucleotide sequence: TGTGCCAGCAGCTTAGTGGGGGGGACAGCTGTTAATCAGCCCCAGCATTTT.

This chain joins TRBV18 and TRBJ2-1; D tentatively fits TRBD1 or TRBD2 (5 bases each). CDR1 and CDR2 from the germline V gene are KGHSH and LQKENI. This CDR3 has 14 residues. The V and J ends lost 1 base and 6 bases respectively, with 10 bases between them. CDR3 in amino acids: CASSPQGRRNEQFF. The CDR3 region has the DNA TGTGCCAGCTCACCACAGGGACGCCGCAATGAGCAGTTCTTC.

The V gene is TRBV12-5, the J gene TRBJ1-1, with TRBD1 identical over 8 bases. CDR1 is LGHNT, CDR2 FRNRAP, per germline. With V trimmed by 6 bases and J by 5 bases, 8 bases remained unmatched. The CDR3 spans 14 residues. CDR3 protein: CASGRGQGETEAFF. CDR3 nucleotides: TGTGCTAGTGGCCGTGGACAGGGTGAAACTGAAGCTTTCTTT.

V gene TRBV7-3 combines with J gene TRBJ1-1, with 8 bases identical to TRBD1. The CDR3 extends over 14 amino acids. Per germline, CDR1 SGHTA and CDR2 FQGTGA. The V gene end was trimmed by 6 bases and the J gene end by 5 bases; junction bases not matched to a gene: 8. CDR3 in DNA: TGTGCCAGCAGTACATCAGGGGGCAGGACTGAAGCTTTCTTT. It codes for CASSTSGGRTEAFF.